This record concerns one T cell receptor beta chain sequence. The sample belongs to a study of T cell changes during pregnancy in multiple sclerosis. Trimming removed 5 bases from V and 3 bases from J, with 9 bases in between. Germline CDR1 is WNHNN and CDR2 is SYGVQD (reference sequence). The CDR3 length is 13 residues. Only in-frame clones appear in the TCRdb table, and some are missing; sequencing was by immunoSEQ multiplex PCR. This sample has roughly 64,000 clones; about 96% occur once, and the top ten carry 2% to 3%. The chain has TRBV10-1 and TRBJ2-3; D may be TRBD1 (6 bases). This sequence was found in a female donor with multiple sclerosis, enrolled in a pregnancy study. The input for sequencing was CD8+ T cells from peripheral blood mononuclear cells, taken after pregnancy. The CDR3 coding sequence is TGCGCCAGCAGTTTACAGGGTACAGATACGCAGTATTTT. It is translated as CASSLQGTDTQYF.